This TCR beta chain was identified in a study of blood T cell repertoires in COVID-19. Turning to the study itself: Researchers got acute and convalescent COVID-19 samples from the United States, Italy and Spain. T cells, B-cell-depleted T cells, or PBMCs provided the cDNA or gDNA that served as material.

Germline V lookup: CDR1 LNHDA, CDR2 SQIVND (reference sequence). Deletions cut 3 bases from V and 0 bases from J, with 9 bases between. The CDR3 spans 15 residues. Sequencing was performed with immunoSEQ multiplex PCR; in TCRdb, only in-frame clones are kept and a portion is missing. Among tens of thousands of clones listed, around four fifths were seen once. The sequencing sample was made of peripheral blood. The chain links TRBV19 to TRBJ1-3, with D perhaps matching TRBD1 (5 bases). The TCR sequence derives from a human donor in a cohort sampled during active COVID-19. The CDR3 loop is CASSIRQSSGNTIYF. CDR3 DNA: TGTGCCAGTAGTATCAGACAGAGCTCTGGAAACACCATATATTTT.